Reported below is one T cell receptor (beta chain). The sample originates from a study of blood T cell repertoires in COVID-19. On the study more broadly: Sites across the United States, Italy and Spain contributed samples from acute and convalescent COVID-19. T cells, B-cell-depleted T cells, or PBMCs supplied cDNA or gDNA.

Original analysis: Estimates of nucleated cell counts were drawn from the amplification of reference gene primers. The method was immunoSEQ multiplex PCR; TCRdb's version includes in-frame clones alone and lacks a portion of them. D and trimming were read from the DNA, whereas the V and J calls and clone size are those reported in that table. Of fewer than 350,000 clones listed, 88% are singletons. The TCR sequence derives from a man aged 18 to 30 with active or convalescent COVID-19. The sequenced sample consisted of peripheral blood.

The CDR3 DNA follows: TGTGCCAGCAGCGTCCGGGACAGTTCCTACAATGAGCAGTTCTTC. This gives the protein CASSVRDSSYNEQFF. This sequence joins TRBV5-5 and TRBJ2-1, with TRBD1 matching 7 bases. J gave up 1 base and V 4 bases, and 5 bases lay outside the gene matches. Germline CDR1 is SGHKS and CDR2 is YYEKEE (reference sequence). CDR3 length: 15 amino acids.